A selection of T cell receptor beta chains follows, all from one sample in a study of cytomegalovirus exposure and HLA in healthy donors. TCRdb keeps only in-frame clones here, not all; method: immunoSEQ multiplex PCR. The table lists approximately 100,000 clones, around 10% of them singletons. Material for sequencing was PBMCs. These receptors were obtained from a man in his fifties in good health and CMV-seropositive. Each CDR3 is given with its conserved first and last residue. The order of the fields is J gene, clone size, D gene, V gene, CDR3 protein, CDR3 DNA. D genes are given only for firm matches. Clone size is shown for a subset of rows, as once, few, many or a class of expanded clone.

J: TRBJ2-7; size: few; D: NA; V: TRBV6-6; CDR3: CASSSPGGGNSYEQYF; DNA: TGTGCCAGCAGTTCCCCGGGAGGGGGCAACTCCTACGAGCAGTACTTC
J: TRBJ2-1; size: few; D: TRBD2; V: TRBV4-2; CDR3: CASSQLAGSYNEQFF; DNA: TGTGCCAGCAGCCAATTAGCGGGCTCCTACAATGAGCAGTTCTTC
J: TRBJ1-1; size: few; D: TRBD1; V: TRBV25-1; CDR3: CATRDRSSPGEAFF; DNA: TGTGCCACCCGGGACAGGTCCTCCCCTGGTGAAGCTTTCTTT
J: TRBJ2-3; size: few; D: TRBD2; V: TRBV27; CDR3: CASSLSGGRGATQYF; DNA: TGTGCCAGCAGTTTATCGGGCGGGAGAGGAGCTACGCAGTATTTT
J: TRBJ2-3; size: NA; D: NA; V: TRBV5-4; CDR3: CASSLQGGDTQYF; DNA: TGTGCCAGCAGCTTGCAGGGCGGAGATACGCAGTATTTT
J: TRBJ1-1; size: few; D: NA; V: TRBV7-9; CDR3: CASSFLQGKEAFF; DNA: TGTGCCAGCAGCTTTCTCCAGGGGAAGGAAGCTTTCTTT
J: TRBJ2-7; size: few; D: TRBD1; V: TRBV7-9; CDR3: CASSHRDRLYEQYF; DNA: TGTGCCAGCAGCCATAGGGACAGACTCTACGAGCAGTACTTC
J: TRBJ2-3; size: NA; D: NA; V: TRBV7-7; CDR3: CASSLVFLMGTDTQYF; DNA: TGTGCTAGCAGCTTAGTGTTCCTAATGGGCACAGATACGCAGTATTTT
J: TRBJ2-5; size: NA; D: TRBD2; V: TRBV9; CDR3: CASSVDRTSLETQYF; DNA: TGTGCCAGCAGCGTAGATAGGACTAGCTTGGAGACCCAGTACTTC
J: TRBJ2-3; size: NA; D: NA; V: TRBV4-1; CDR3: CASSRDHTDTQYF; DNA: TGCGCCAGCAGCCGAGACCACACAGATACGCAGTATTTT
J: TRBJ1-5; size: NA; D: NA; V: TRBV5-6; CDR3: CASSPGGNQPQHF; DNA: TGTGCCAGCAGCCCCGGGGGCAATCAGCCCCAGCATTTT
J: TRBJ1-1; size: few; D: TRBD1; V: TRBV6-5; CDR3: CASRPDRGRLTEAFF; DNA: TGTGCCAGCAGACCCGACAGGGGGCGTCTCACTGAAGCTTTCTTT
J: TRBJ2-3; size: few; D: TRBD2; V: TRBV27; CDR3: CASSLPVAGGTDTQYF; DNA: TGTGCCAGCAGTTTACCCGTAGCGGGAGGCACAGATACGCAGTATTTT
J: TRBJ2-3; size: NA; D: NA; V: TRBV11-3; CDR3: CASSLDQGRQGMGGDTQYF; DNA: TGTGCCAGCAGCTTAGATCAAGGAAGACAGGGGATGGGGGGGGATACGCAGTATTTT
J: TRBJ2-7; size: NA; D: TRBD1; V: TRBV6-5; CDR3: CASSLTPQGNEQYF; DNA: TGTGCCAGCAGCTTAACCCCACAGGGGAACGAGCAGTACTTC
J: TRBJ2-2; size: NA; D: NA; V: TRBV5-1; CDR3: CASSSGLLNTGELFF; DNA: TGCGCCAGCAGCTCGGGACTCCTTAACACCGGGGAGCTGTTTTTT
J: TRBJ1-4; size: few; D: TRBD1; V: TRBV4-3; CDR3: CASSQDLVGTGGADEKLFF; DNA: TGCGCCAGCAGCCAAGATCTTGTAGGGACAGGGGGCGCGGATGAAAAACTGTTTTTT
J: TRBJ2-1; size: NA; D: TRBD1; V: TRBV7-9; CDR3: CASSDRDRGGNEQFF; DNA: TGTGCCAGCAGCGACCGGGACAGGGGGGGGAATGAGCAGTTCTTC
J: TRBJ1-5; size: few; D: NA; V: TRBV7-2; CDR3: CASSTDSNQPQHF; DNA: TGTGCCAGCAGTACAGATAGCAATCAGCCCCAGCATTTT
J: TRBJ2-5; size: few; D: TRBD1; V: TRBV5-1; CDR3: CASRRDRVVKTQYF; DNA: TGCGCCAGCAGACGGGACAGGGTGGTAAAGACCCAGTACTTC
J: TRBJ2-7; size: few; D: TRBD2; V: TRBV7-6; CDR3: CASSSTSGASYEQYF; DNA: TGTGCCAGCAGCTCGACTAGCGGGGCGTCCTACGAGCAGTACTTC
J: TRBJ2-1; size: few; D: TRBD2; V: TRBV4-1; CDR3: CASSQGIGLAGDSYNEQFF; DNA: TGCGCCAGCAGCCAAGGAATTGGGCTAGCGGGAGACTCCTACAATGAGCAGTTCTTC
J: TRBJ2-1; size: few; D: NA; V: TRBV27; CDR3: CASSIDSYEQFF; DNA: TGTGCCAGCAGTATAGACAGCTATGAGCAGTTCTTC
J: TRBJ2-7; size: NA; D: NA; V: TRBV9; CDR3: CASGRDSSYEQYF; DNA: TGTGCCAGCGGCCGGGATTCCTCCTACGAGCAGTACTTC